This entry lists 30 T cell receptor beta chains sequenced from one sample in a study of T-cell memory formation after mild COVID-19. Each CDR3 protein is one row after TCRdb ran MiXCR on the 5' RACE reads. This sample has 280,000 or so distinct CDR3 sequences, with around 8% found just once. The specimen sequenced was PBMCs or a T cell subset sorted from them (not recorded which). These receptors were collected from a man aged 18-30 years who had mild COVID-19 (a few samples of this study predate the infection). Cell type and time point are not known.

The rearrangement links TRBV4-3 to TRBJ1-5; D is undetermined. The germline CDR1 and CDR2 sequences are LGHNA and YSLEER. The V end was cut by 0 bases, the J end by 7 bases, with 13 bases between. This CDR3 spans 15 amino acids. The CDR3 region has the DNA TGCGCCAGCAGCCAAGAAAGACATTCCCGGCAGCCCCAGCATTTT. As protein: CASSQERHSRQPQHF.

This clonotype was recorded a few times. V is TRBV7-9 and J is TRBJ2-3; D is perhaps TRBD2 (6 bases). Trimming removed 4 bases at V and 4 bases at J, with 15 bases between. The CDR3 contains 15 residues. From germline, CDR1 is SEHNR and CDR2 FQNEAQ (reference sequence). The CDR3 sequence: CASSSPRGWPDTQYF. CDR3 nucleotides: TGTGCCAGCAGCTCTCCCCGGGGGTGGCCAGATACGCAGTATTTT.

This clonotype has a handful of counts. The rearrangement uses TRBV7-2 and TRBJ2-5, with 7 bases fitting TRBD1. The CDR3 is made up of 13 amino acids. V shed 5 bases, J shed 5 bases, and the junction held 5 bases outside the gene matches. Germline V gene data show CDR1 as SGHTA and CDR2 as FQGNSA. This CDR3 reads CASSPQGWETQYF. The DNA of the CDR3 is TGTGCCAGCAGCCCACAGGGGTGGGAGACCCAGTACTTC.

This clonotype showed up just a few times. V usage is TRBV5-5 and J usage is TRBJ2-1; 9 bases are shared with TRBD2. In germline, CDR1 is SGHKS, CDR2 YYEKEE (reference sequence). The junction had 13 bases not matched to a gene; V was cut back by 6 bases and J by 9 bases. The CDR3 is made up of 15 amino acids. This chain's CDR3 is CASTRLCGGASEQFF. The CDR3 coding sequence is TGTGCCAGCACACGCTTGTGCGGGGGGGCATCTGAGCAGTTCTTC.

Many counts were recorded for this clonotype. This chain links TRBV7-9 with TRBJ2-7; D unclear. Trimming removed 0 bases at V and 3 bases at J, with 6 bases between. This CDR3 is built from 13 residues. Germline V gene data show CDR1 as SEHNR and CDR2 as FQNEAQ (reference sequence). CDR3 DNA sequence: TGTGCCAGCAGCTTAGCGGGGTACTACGAGCAGTACGTC. Amino acids: CASSLAGYYEQYV.

The V and J genes are TRBV5-8 and TRBJ2-5, with a possible D match to TRBD2 (6 bases). CDR1 and CDR2 (germline): SGHTS, YDEGEE. This CDR3 has 16 residues. V lost 0 bases and J lost 2, with 14 bases in between. The CDR3 loop reads CASSLARGLSQETQYF. CDR3 DNA: TGTGCCAGCAGCTTGGCTCGGGGACTGTCTCAAGAGACCCAGTACTTC.

This clonotype has just a few counts. The chain employs TRBV5-1 and TRBJ2-7; D might be TRBD2 (5 bases). Trimming left V 4 bases short and J 6 bases short, with 11 bases between. Germline values: CDR1 SGHRS, CDR2 YFSETQ. CDR3 length equals 12 residues. The CDR3 spells CASSRTEGEQYF. In DNA, the CDR3 is TGCGCCAGCAGCCGGACTGAGGGCGAGCAGTACTTC.

This clonotype was recorded a few times. The chain has TRBV7-9 and TRBJ1-1; weak D call: TRBD1 (6 bases). V lost 7 bases and J 8 bases, leaving 11 bases between the germline ends. The CDR3 totals 11 residues. The germline CDR1 and CDR2 sequences are SEHNR and FQNEAQ (reference sequence). The CDR3 DNA is TGTGCCAGCACCAGGGGTCCCGAAGCTTTCTTT. It specifies CASTRGPEAFF.

The chain joins TRBV7-2 to TRBJ2-1; possible D gene TRBD2, 6 bases. Trimming removed 1 base at V and 2 bases at J, with 18 bases between. Germline V CDR1 and CDR2: SGHTA, FQGNSA. The CDR3 length is 18 residues. CDR3: CASSLGSPLAPAYNEQFF. CDR3 nucleotide sequence: TGTGCCAGCAGCTTAGGTTCTCCCCTAGCGCCAGCCTACAATGAGCAGTTCTTC.

In this sample, this clonotype turned up a few times. The gene calls are TRBV5-6 and TRBJ1-6, with unresolved D. V lost 4 bases and J 7 bases, leaving 18 bases between the germline ends. The CDR3 has 16 amino acids. Germline CDR1 SGHDT, CDR2 YYEEEE. The CDR3 sequence is CASSIGWTRPNSPLHF. CDR3 DNA sequence: TGTGCCAGCAGCATCGGATGGACGAGGCCGAATTCACCCCTCCACTTT.

V gene TRBV7-2 combines with J gene TRBJ2-1; D is undetermined. The CDR3 covers 13 residues. Germline lookup yields CDR1 SGHTA and CDR2 FQGNSA. V dropped 3 bases and J dropped 4 bases, with 7 bases sitting between them. In DNA form, the CDR3 reads TGTGCCAGCAGCTTTGTCGGATACAATGAGCAGTTCTTC. Protein product: CASSFVGYNEQFF.

This clonotype was observed a few times. The rearrangement uses TRBV9 and TRBJ1-5; TRBD1 matches at 9 bases. V shed 3 bases and J 8 bases; nucleotides not matched to a gene: 3. CDR3 length: 13 amino acids. Germline CDR1 and CDR2: SGDLS and YYNGEE. Here the CDR3 DNA reads TGTGCCAGCAGCGCGACAGGGGGTGAGCCCCAGCATTTT. It encodes CASSATGGEPQHF.

Ten or more counts support this clonotype. The genes are TRBV12-3 or TRBV12-4 and TRBJ2-3; 7 bases match TRBD2. V dropped 8 bases and J dropped 1; count of bases not matched to a gene: 9. The CDR3 has 15 residues. Here the CDR3 DNA reads TGTGCCAGCTTAACGGGGGGAGGGGGCACAGATACGCAGTATTTT. Translating it yields CASLTGGGGTDTQYF.

CDR3 residues: CATRQDYEQYF. The CDR3 bases are TGTGCCACGAGACAGGACTACGAGCAGTACTTC. V and J are TRBV10-3 and TRBJ2-7, with TRBD1 as a possible D gene (6 bases). Trimming stripped 10 bases from V and 3 bases from J, with 10 bases between. The germline V gene has CDR1 ENHRY and CDR2 SYGVKD. The CDR3 totals 11 residues.

The chain links TRBV11-2 to TRBJ2-7; TRBD2 might be the D (6 bases). The CDR3 has 14 amino acids. Trimming removed 5 bases at V and 3 bases at J, with 14 bases between. Germline V CDR1 and CDR2: SGHAT, FQNNGV. The CDR3 spells CASSPQEGNYEQYF. The DNA for the CDR3 is TGTGCCAGCAGCCCCCAGGAGGGGAACTACGAGCAGTACTTC.

This clonotype was detected a few times. CDR3 DNA sequence: TGTGCCAGCAGTTTTGCGGGGCCGCGCACAGATACGCAGTATTTT. Protein sequence: CASSFAGPRTDTQYF. The V call is TRBV28, the J call TRBJ2-3, with D perhaps matching TRBD2 (6 bases). The CDR3 is 15 amino acids. CDR1 is MDHEN and CDR2 is SYDVKM in the germline V gene. V was cut by 3 bases and J by 1 base, with 11 bases left in between.

This clonotype was observed a handful of times. CDR3: CASSLLGRHNEQFF. In nucleotides, the CDR3 is TGCGCCAGCAGCTTGCTGGGGCGGCACAATGAGCAGTTCTTC. This chain joins TRBV5-1 and TRBJ2-1; weak D call: TRBD1 (5 bases). V lost 1 base and J 5 bases, leaving 10 bases between the germline ends. The CDR3 loop spans 14 amino acids. The V gene's germline CDR1 is SGHRS and CDR2 YFSETQ.

In this sample, this clonotype turned up many times. This chain joins TRBV27 and TRBJ1-2; 8 bases match TRBD1. V was clipped by 6 bases and J by 6 bases; unmatched bases: 6. This CDR3 has 13 residues. The germline V gene encodes CDR1 MNHEY and CDR2 SMNVEV (reference sequence). The CDR3 region is CASRRTGRDGYTF. CDR3 DNA sequence: TGTGCCAGCAGGCGGACAGGGAGGGATGGCTACACCTTC.

There are a few counts of this clonotype. The chain combines TRBV7-9 with TRBJ2-1; D is possibly TRBD2 (5 bases). The CDR3 sequence is 12 residues long. Germline CDR1 and CDR2: SEHNR and FQNEAQ (reference sequence). The ends were cut back, 5 bases at V and 12 bases at J, with 14 bases in the middle. CDR3 sequence reads: CASSLEGGGQFF. CDR3 in DNA: TGTGCCAGCAGCCTAGAAGGAGGTGGGCAGTTCTTC.

The rearrangement uses TRBV2 and TRBJ1-2, with 10 bases matching TRBD1. With 8 bases clipped from V and 7 bases from J, the junction kept 7 bases outside the gene matches. The CDR3 runs to 13 residues. Looked up from germline, CDR1 is SNHLY and CDR2 is FYNNEI. The CDR3 loop reads CASGDRGRGGYTF. Here the CDR3 DNA reads TGTGCCAGCGGAGACAGGGGGCGGGGTGGCTACACCTTC.

This clonotype was counted a few times. This chain joins TRBV5-1 and TRBJ1-1; D gene ambiguous. V lost 1 base to trimming and J lost 11 bases, with 12 bases between them. The CDR3 covers 12 residues. Germline CDR1 reads SGHRS; CDR2 reads YFSETQ. The CDR3 loop reads CASSLNGGGAFF. CDR3 coding DNA: TGCGCCAGCAGCTTGAATGGCGGTGGGGCTTTCTTT.

The rearrangement uses TRBV7-9 and TRBJ1-2; no clear D gene. The germline CDR1 and CDR2 sequences are SEHNR and FQNEAQ (reference sequence). The germline V and J ends were trimmed by 5 bases and 8 bases, with 9 bases remaining between them. The CDR3 spans 11 residues. CDR3 sequence reads: CASSRARGYTF. The CDR3 region has the DNA TGTGCCAGCAGCCGGGCGAGGGGCTACACCTTC.

This clonotype appeared many times. CDR3 DNA: TGCGCCAGCTCAACGTTCGGGGAAAGTACGACTGAAGCTTTCTTT. Amino acid sequence: CASSTFGESTTEAFF. V and J are TRBV5-1 and TRBJ1-1; unclear D gene. Germline V CDR1 and CDR2: SGHRS, YFSETQ. V lost 7 bases to trimming and J lost 5 bases, with 21 bases between them. The CDR3 has 15 residues.

This clonotype was counted only a few times. The chain combines TRBV28 with TRBJ2-6, with D perhaps matching TRBD1 (6 bases). This CDR3 has 19 residues. Germline CDR1 and CDR2: MDHEN and SYDVKM. The ends were cut back, 2 bases at V and 2 bases at J, with 19 bases in the middle. CDR3 coding DNA: TGTGCCAGCAGTTTAGAGGGCCACCCAGGGGCCGCTGGGGCCAACGTCCTGACTTTC. It codes for CASSLEGHPGAAGANVLTF.

The chain uses TRBV5-1 and TRBJ1-3; D gene ambiguous. The germline CDR1 and CDR2 sequences are SGHRS and YFSETQ. The CDR3 runs 14 residues. Trimming cost V 4 bases and J 0 bases, with 8 bases left between them. The CDR3 region is CASSASFSGNTIYF. CDR3 bases: TGCGCCAGCAGCGCGTCCTTCTCTGGAAACACCATATATTTT.

The gene calls are TRBV7-9 and TRBJ2-5, with unresolved D. Germline CDR1 is SEHNR and CDR2 is FQNEAQ (reference sequence). The CDR3 contains 12 residues. The ends were cut back, 5 bases at V and 5 bases at J, with 9 bases in the middle. CDR3 in amino acids: CASSIIRETQYF. The CDR3 nucleotides read TGTGCCAGCAGCATAATCCGGGAGACCCAGTACTTC.

The sample holds a few counts of this clonotype. The V gene is TRBV7-2, the J gene TRBJ2-3; the D call may be TRBD1 or TRBD2 (6 bases each). V lost 5 bases and J 1 base, leaving 13 bases between the germline ends. This CDR3 region has 15 residues. Germline V lookup: CDR1 SGHTA, CDR2 FQGNSA. The CDR3 region has the DNA TGTGCCAGCAGCGTACAGGGAGGAGGCACAGATACGCAGTATTTT. Amino acids: CASSVQGGGTDTQYF.

This clonotype was detected only a few times. The chain has TRBV7-2 and TRBJ1-6, with 7 bases fitting TRBD1. From germline, CDR1 is SGHTA and CDR2 FQGNSA. The CDR3 is made up of 15 amino acids. V lost 7 bases, J lost 5 bases, and 8 bases stayed unmatched. The CDR3 sequence: CASNQRDRNNSPLHF. The CDR3 DNA reads as TGTGCCAGCAACCAAAGGGACAGAAATAATTCACCCCTCCACTTT.

This clonotype was picked up a small number of times. The genes are TRBV5-1 and TRBJ1-1, with a tentative D call TRBD1 (5 bases). Germline V gene sequence: CDR1 SGHRS, CDR2 YFSETQ. V lost 0 bases and J 7 bases, leaving 10 bases between the germline ends. The CDR3 spans 13 residues. The CDR3 region has the DNA TGCGCCAGCAGCTTGGCTCGGCAGGGTGAAGCTTTCTTT. This encodes CASSLARQGEAFF. The variable domain in full, with the rest retrieved from reference TRBV5-1 and TRBJ1-1, is KAGVTQTPRYLIKTRGQQVTLSCSPISGHRSVSWYQQTPGQGLQFLFEYFSETQRNKGNFPGRFSGRQFSNSRSEMNVSTLELGDSALYLCASSLARQGEAFFGQGTRLTVV.

V is TRBV20-1 and J is TRBJ2-7; no clear D gene. With 5 bases removed from V and 0 bases from J, the gap between germline ends came to 5 bases. The germline gives CDR1 DFQATT, CDR2 SNEGSKA (reference sequence). This CDR3 has 11 residues. As DNA, the CDR3 is TGCAGTGCTGCCAGCTCCTACGAGCAGTACGTC. Residues: CSAASSYEQYV.